Listed below are T cell receptor beta chains from one sample, sequenced in a study of blood T cell repertoires in COVID-19. TCRdb keeps only in-frame clones here, not all; method: immunoSEQ multiplex PCR. The profile shows roughly 150,000 clones, 86% of them singletons. Sequenced input: PBMCs or T cells enriched from blood (not recorded which). All receptors derive from a middle-aged man who had recovered from COVID-19. Each CDR3 is given with its conserved first and last residue. A D gene is named only where the DNA matches it firmly. Some rows mark clone size as missing; the rest say once, few, many or name a class of expanded clone.

j_gene: TRBJ1-5
d_gene: NA
abundance: NA
v_gene: TRBV28
CDR3aa: CASSPYSGSNQPQHF
CDR3nt: TGTGCCAGCAGTCCGTACAGCGGTAGCAATCAGCCCCAGCATTTT

j_gene: TRBJ1-3
d_gene: NA
abundance: once
v_gene: TRBV28
CDR3aa: CASSSPTPSGNTIYF
CDR3nt: TGTGCCAGCAGTTCGCCGACACCGTCTGGAAACACCATATATTTT

j_gene: TRBJ1-4
d_gene: TRBD1
abundance: NA
v_gene: TRBV15
CDR3aa: CATSRDLRQGTEKLFF
CDR3nt: TGTGCCACCAGCAGAGATTTGCGACAGGGTACTGAAAAACTGTTTTTT

j_gene: TRBJ1-2
d_gene: TRBD1
abundance: NA
v_gene: TRBV28
CDR3aa: CASSFLSQGVYGYTF
CDR3nt: TGTGCCAGCAGTTTCCTTTCACAGGGGGTGTATGGCTACACCTTC

j_gene: TRBJ2-3
d_gene: NA
abundance: NA
v_gene: TRBV7-9
CDR3aa: CASSRTANREDTQYF
CDR3nt: TGTGCCAGCAGTCGAACCGCGAATCGCGAAGATACGCAGTATTTT

j_gene: TRBJ2-5
d_gene: NA
abundance: NA
v_gene: TRBV5-1
CDR3aa: CASSSQNSQETQYF
CDR3nt: TGCGCCAGCAGCTCACAGAATTCTCAAGAGACCCAGTACTTC

j_gene: TRBJ1-1
d_gene: NA
abundance: once
v_gene: TRBV24-1
CDR3aa: CATSPGGNTEAFF
CDR3nt: TGTGCCACCAGTCCGGGGGGCAACACTGAAGCTTTCTTT

j_gene: TRBJ2-2
d_gene: NA
abundance: NA
v_gene: TRBV7-9
CDR3aa: CASRSRGGADTGELFF
CDR3nt: TGTGCCAGCAGATCAAGGGGGGGCGCGGACACCGGGGAGCTGTTTTTT

j_gene: TRBJ1-3
d_gene: NA
abundance: NA
v_gene: TRBV7-9
CDR3aa: CASSSLYGGLGNTIYF
CDR3nt: TGTGCCAGCAGCTCCTTATATGGAGGGCTGGGAAACACCATATATTTT

j_gene: TRBJ2-5
d_gene: TRBD1
abundance: once
v_gene: TRBV4-1
CDR3aa: CASSQAGTGGSETQYF
CDR3nt: TGCGCCAGCAGCCAAGCAGGGACAGGGGGCAGTGAGACCCAGTACTTC

j_gene: TRBJ2-5
d_gene: TRBD2
abundance: once
v_gene: TRBV29-1
CDR3aa: CSVLRGGQETQYF
CDR3nt: TGCAGCGTACTTCGGGGGGGACAAGAGACCCAGTACTTC

j_gene: TRBJ2-7
d_gene: NA
abundance: NA
v_gene: TRBV15
CDR3aa: CATSRGPLDYYEQYF
CDR3nt: TGTGCCACCAGCAGGGGGCCTTTGGACTACTACGAGCAGTACTTC

j_gene: TRBJ2-2
d_gene: TRBD1
abundance: few
v_gene: TRBV19
CDR3aa: CAARPPGQGYTGELFF
CDR3nt: TGTGCCGCCAGACCCCCGGGACAGGGGTACACCGGGGAGCTGTTTTTT

j_gene: TRBJ1-4
d_gene: NA
abundance: NA
v_gene: TRBV6-2/TRBV6-3
CDR3aa: CASSRPAGSANEKLFF
CDR3nt: TGTGCCAGCAGTCGCCCAGCAGGGTCCGCTAATGAAAAACTGTTTTTT

j_gene: TRBJ1-2
d_gene: TRBD1
abundance: NA
v_gene: TRBV19
CDR3aa: CASSINLPGGNYGYTF
CDR3nt: TGTGCCAGTAGTATAAACTTGCCAGGGGGTAACTATGGCTACACCTTC

j_gene: TRBJ2-5
d_gene: TRBD1
abundance: NA
v_gene: TRBV7-9
CDR3aa: CASSLAVQGVETQYF
CDR3nt: TGTGCCAGCAGCTTAGCGGTACAGGGGGTTGAGACCCAGTACTTC

j_gene: TRBJ1-1
d_gene: TRBD1
abundance: NA
v_gene: TRBV18
CDR3aa: CASSPPTGEATEAFF
CDR3nt: TGTGCCAGCTCACCACCGACAGGGGAGGCCACTGAAGCTTTCTTT

j_gene: TRBJ2-5
d_gene: NA
abundance: NA
v_gene: TRBV7-8
CDR3aa: CASSSDFQETQYF
CDR3nt: TGTGCCAGCAGCTCGGACTTTCAAGAGACCCAGTACTTC

j_gene: TRBJ1-2
d_gene: NA
abundance: NA
v_gene: TRBV30
CDR3aa: CAWSTQGYYGYTF
CDR3nt: TGTGCCTGGAGTACCCAGGGGTACTATGGCTACACCTTC

j_gene: TRBJ1-5
d_gene: TRBD1
abundance: NA
v_gene: TRBV19
CDR3aa: CATGLRGDQPQHF
CDR3nt: TGTGCCACTGGCCTCAGGGGGGATCAGCCCCAGCATTTT

j_gene: TRBJ1-5
d_gene: NA
abundance: NA
v_gene: TRBV10-3
CDR3aa: CAISESGQGNQPQHF
CDR3nt: TGTGCCATCAGTGAGTCGGGTCAGGGCAATCAGCCCCAGCATTTT

j_gene: TRBJ2-1
d_gene: TRBD2
abundance: NA
v_gene: TRBV9
CDR3aa: CASSPRGVPYNEQFF
CDR3nt: TGTGCCAGCAGCCCCCGGGGGGTCCCCTACAATGAGCAGTTCTTC

j_gene: TRBJ2-5
d_gene: NA
abundance: NA
v_gene: TRBV28
CDR3aa: CASSQTGYQETQYF
CDR3nt: TGTGCCAGCAGTCAGACAGGTTACCAAGAGACCCAGTACTTC

j_gene: TRBJ2-7
d_gene: TRBD2
abundance: NA
v_gene: TRBV6-5
CDR3aa: CASTGSGTYEQYF
CDR3nt: TGTGCCAGCACGGGAAGCGGGACCTACGAGCAGTACTTC

j_gene: TRBJ1-6
d_gene: NA
abundance: NA
v_gene: TRBV10-3
CDR3aa: CAISELGEKSPLHF
CDR3nt: TGTGCCATCAGTGAGTTGGGAGAGAAATCACCCCTCCACTTT

j_gene: TRBJ2-2
d_gene: NA
abundance: NA
v_gene: TRBV10-3
CDR3aa: CAIHKQDTGELFF
CDR3nt: TGTGCCATTCACAAACAGGACACCGGGGAGCTGTTTTTT

j_gene: TRBJ1-5
d_gene: NA
abundance: NA
v_gene: TRBV18
CDR3aa: CASTFAGANQPQHF
CDR3nt: TGTGCCAGCACCTTCGCGGGGGCAAATCAGCCCCAGCATTTT

j_gene: TRBJ1-2
d_gene: TRBD1
abundance: once
v_gene: TRBV5-1
CDR3aa: CASSQRTGFGYTF
CDR3nt: TGCGCCAGCAGCCAAAGGACAGGGTTTGGCTACACCTTC

j_gene: TRBJ2-3
d_gene: TRBD2
abundance: few
v_gene: TRBV11-2
CDR3aa: CASSSRLAGDTDTQYF
CDR3nt: TGTGCCAGCAGCTCGAGACTAGCGGGGGACACAGATACGCAGTATTTT

j_gene: TRBJ2-4
d_gene: NA
abundance: NA
v_gene: TRBV18
CDR3aa: CASSPDRAKNIQYF
CDR3nt: TGTGCCAGCTCACCGGACAGAGCCAAAAACATTCAGTACTTC

j_gene: TRBJ1-4
d_gene: NA
abundance: NA
v_gene: TRBV5-4
CDR3aa: CASSLAGGNEKLFF
CDR3nt: TGTGCCAGCAGCTTGGCGGGGGGGAATGAAAAACTGTTTTTT

j_gene: TRBJ1-1
d_gene: NA
abundance: NA
v_gene: TRBV7-6
CDR3aa: CASSPPSNGDWTEAFF
CDR3nt: TGTGCCAGCAGCCCTCCTTCGAACGGTGATTGGACTGAAGCTTTCTTT

j_gene: TRBJ2-3
d_gene: NA
abundance: once
v_gene: TRBV21-1
CDR3aa: CANLVTSGDTDTQYF
CDR3nt: TGTGCCAACTTAGTTACTAGCGGCGACACAGATACGCAGTATTTT

j_gene: TRBJ2-3
d_gene: TRBD2
abundance: NA
v_gene: TRBV5-1
CDR3aa: CASSSGGAGVDTQYF
CDR3nt: TGCGCCAGCAGCTCTGGAGGGGCGGGAGTGGATACGCAGTATTTT

j_gene: TRBJ1-3
d_gene: NA
abundance: few
v_gene: TRBV4-3
CDR3aa: CASSQDRSGNTIYF
CDR3nt: TGCGCCAGCAGCCAAGATAGGAGTGGAAACACCATATATTTT

j_gene: TRBJ1-1
d_gene: NA
abundance: once
v_gene: TRBV7-2
CDR3aa: CASSLAGATAGF
CDR3nt: TGTGCCAGCAGCTTAGCGGGGGCGACAGCTGGCTTT

j_gene: TRBJ2-1
d_gene: TRBD1
abundance: few
v_gene: TRBV6-5
CDR3aa: CAGSYGQDRYNEQFF
CDR3nt: TGTGCCGGCAGTTACGGACAGGATCGATACAATGAGCAGTTCTTC

j_gene: TRBJ1-1
d_gene: TRBD1
abundance: NA
v_gene: TRBV27
CDR3aa: CASGNRGAFF
CDR3nt: TGTGCCAGCGGAAACAGGGGGGCTTTCTTT

j_gene: TRBJ2-1
d_gene: TRBD2
abundance: NA
v_gene: TRBV19
CDR3aa: CASSRGTTAYNEQFF
CDR3nt: TGTGCCAGTAGTAGGGGGACTACAGCCTACAATGAGCAGTTCTTC

j_gene: TRBJ1-2
d_gene: TRBD1
abundance: NA
v_gene: TRBV5-5
CDR3aa: CASSTWTGDPYGYTF
CDR3nt: TGTGCCAGCAGCACATGGACAGGAGACCCCTATGGCTACACCTTC

j_gene: TRBJ2-7
d_gene: NA
abundance: NA
v_gene: TRBV12-3/TRBV12-4
CDR3aa: CASSSGATYEQYF
CDR3nt: TGTGCCAGCAGTTCTGGGGCCACCTACGAGCAGTACTTC

j_gene: TRBJ1-5
d_gene: TRBD1
abundance: NA
v_gene: TRBV18
CDR3aa: CASSPLGQNQPQHF
CDR3nt: TGTGCCAGCTCACCACTGGGACAGAATCAGCCCCAGCATTTT

j_gene: TRBJ2-1
d_gene: TRBD2
abundance: NA
v_gene: TRBV7-3
CDR3aa: CASSPAGLGGYNEQFF
CDR3nt: TGTGCCAGCAGTCCCGCCGGGCTCGGGGGGTACAATGAGCAGTTCTTC

j_gene: TRBJ2-1
d_gene: TRBD2
abundance: NA
v_gene: TRBV11-2
CDR3aa: CASSLFGGSPNEQFF
CDR3nt: TGTGCCAGCAGCTTATTCGGGGGGTCTCCCAATGAGCAGTTCTTC

j_gene: TRBJ2-2
d_gene: TRBD2
abundance: NA
v_gene: TRBV27
CDR3aa: CASSLRTGGHTGELFF
CDR3nt: TGTGCCAGCAGTTTGCGGACGGGGGGGCACACCGGGGAGCTGTTTTTT